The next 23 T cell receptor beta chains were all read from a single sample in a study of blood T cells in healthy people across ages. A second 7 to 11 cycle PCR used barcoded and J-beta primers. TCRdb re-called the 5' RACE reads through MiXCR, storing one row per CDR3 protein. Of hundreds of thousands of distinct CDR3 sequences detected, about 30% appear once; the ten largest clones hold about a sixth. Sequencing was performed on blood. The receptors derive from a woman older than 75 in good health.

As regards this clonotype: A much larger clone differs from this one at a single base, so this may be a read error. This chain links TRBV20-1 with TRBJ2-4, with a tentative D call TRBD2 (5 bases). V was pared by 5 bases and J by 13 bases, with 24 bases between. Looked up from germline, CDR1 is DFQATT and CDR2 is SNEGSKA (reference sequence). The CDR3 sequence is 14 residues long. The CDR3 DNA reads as TGCAGTGCTCCCCCCGGAGCGGACTCCTACGGGCAGTACTTC. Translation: CSAPPGADSYGQYF.

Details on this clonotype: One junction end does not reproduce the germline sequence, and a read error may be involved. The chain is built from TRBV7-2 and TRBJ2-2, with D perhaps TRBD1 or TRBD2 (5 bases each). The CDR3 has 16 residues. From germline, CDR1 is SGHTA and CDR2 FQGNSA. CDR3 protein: CAGSFRDALNTGELFF. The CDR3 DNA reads TGTGCCGGCAGCTTCCGGGACGCACTGAACACCGGGGAGCTGTTTTTT. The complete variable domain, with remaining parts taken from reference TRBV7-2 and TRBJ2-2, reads GAGVSQSPSNKVTEKGKDVELRCDPISGHTALYWYRQSLGQGLEFLIYFQGNSAPDKSGLPSDRFSAERTGGSVSTLTIQRTQQEDSAVYLCAGSFRDALNTGELFFGEGSRLTVL.

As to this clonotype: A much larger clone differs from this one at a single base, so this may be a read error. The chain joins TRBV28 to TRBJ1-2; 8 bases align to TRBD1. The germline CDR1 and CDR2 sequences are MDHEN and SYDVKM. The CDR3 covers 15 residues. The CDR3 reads CASSLSPGGRYGSTF. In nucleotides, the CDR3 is TGTGCCAGCAGTTTATCCCCAGGGGGCAGGTATGGCTCCACCTTC.

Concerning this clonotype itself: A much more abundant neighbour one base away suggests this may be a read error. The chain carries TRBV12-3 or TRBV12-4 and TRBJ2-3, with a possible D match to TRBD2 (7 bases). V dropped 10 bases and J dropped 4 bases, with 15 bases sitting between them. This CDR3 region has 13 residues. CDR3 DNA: TGTGCCACCCGAGGGGGGGCGGCAGATACGCAGTATTTT. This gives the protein CATRGGAADTQYF.

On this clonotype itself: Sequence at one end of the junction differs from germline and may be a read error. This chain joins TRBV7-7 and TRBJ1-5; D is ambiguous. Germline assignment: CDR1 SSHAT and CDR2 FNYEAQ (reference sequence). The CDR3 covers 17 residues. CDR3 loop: CASSPVRAPTSNQPQHF. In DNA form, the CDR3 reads TGTGCTAGCAGCCCTGTGAGAGCCCCCACTAGCAATCAGCCCCAGCATTTT.

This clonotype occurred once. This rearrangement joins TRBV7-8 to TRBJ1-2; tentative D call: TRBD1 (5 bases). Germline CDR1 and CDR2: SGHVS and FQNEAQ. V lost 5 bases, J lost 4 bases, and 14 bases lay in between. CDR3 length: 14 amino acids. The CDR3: CASSKQAQGYGYTF. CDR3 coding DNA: TGTGCCAGCAGCAAACAGGCCCAGGGCTATGGCTACACCTTC.

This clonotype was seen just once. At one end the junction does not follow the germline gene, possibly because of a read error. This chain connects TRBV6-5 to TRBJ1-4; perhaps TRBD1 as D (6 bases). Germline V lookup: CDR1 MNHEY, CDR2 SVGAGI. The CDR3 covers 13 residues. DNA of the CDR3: TGTGCCAGCGGGGGCAGACTAAATGAAAAACGGTTTTTT. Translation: CASGGRLNEKRFF.

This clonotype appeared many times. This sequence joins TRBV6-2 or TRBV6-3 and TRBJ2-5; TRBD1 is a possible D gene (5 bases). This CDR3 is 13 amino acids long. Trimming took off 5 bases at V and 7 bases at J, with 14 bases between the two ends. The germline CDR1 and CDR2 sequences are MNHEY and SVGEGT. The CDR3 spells CASSLQVSGTQYF. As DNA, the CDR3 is TGTGCCAGCAGTCTACAGGTTTCAGGGACCCAGTACTTC.

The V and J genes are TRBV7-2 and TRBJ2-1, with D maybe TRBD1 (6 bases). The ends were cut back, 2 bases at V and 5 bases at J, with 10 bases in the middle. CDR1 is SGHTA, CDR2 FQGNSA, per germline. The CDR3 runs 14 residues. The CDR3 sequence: CASSLTGNNNEQFF. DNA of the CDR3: TGTGCCAGCAGCTTAACAGGGAACAACAATGAGCAGTTCTTC.

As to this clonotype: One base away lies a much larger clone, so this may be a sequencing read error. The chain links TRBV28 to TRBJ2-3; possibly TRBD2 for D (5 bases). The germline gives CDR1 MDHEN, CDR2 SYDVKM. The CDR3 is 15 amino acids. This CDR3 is CASSLEGWSTDTRYF. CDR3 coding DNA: TGTGCCAGCAGTTTAGAGGGTTGGAGCACAGATACGCGGTATTTT.

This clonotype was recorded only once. The CDR3 DNA is TGTGCCAGCAGCTTAGATGGGACAGGGATAACCGGGGAGCTGTTTTTT. Residues: CASSLDGTGITGELFF. The V and J genes are TRBV11-2 and TRBJ2-2; 9 bases are shared with TRBD1. CDR1 and CDR2 (germline): SGHAT, FQNNGV. J gave up 5 bases and V 0 bases, and 4 bases lay outside the gene matches. The CDR3 runs to 16 residues.

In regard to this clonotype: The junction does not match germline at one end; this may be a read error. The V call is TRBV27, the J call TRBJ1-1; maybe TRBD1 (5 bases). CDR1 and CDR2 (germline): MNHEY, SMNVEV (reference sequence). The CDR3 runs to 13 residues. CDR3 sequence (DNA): TGTACCAGCAGTTTGGGGCAGGGTCGGAGAGCTTTCTTT. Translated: CTSSLGQGRRAFF.

CDR3 amino acids: CASSVGPFTEAFF. The CDR3 region has the DNA TGTGCCAGCAGCGTAGGACCCTTCACTGAAGCTTTCTTT. V gene TRBV9 combines with J gene TRBJ1-1; D unclear. There are 13 residues in the CDR3. Trimming left V 0 bases short and J 4 bases short, with 7 bases between. Germline CDR1 reads SGDLS; CDR2 reads YYNGEE.

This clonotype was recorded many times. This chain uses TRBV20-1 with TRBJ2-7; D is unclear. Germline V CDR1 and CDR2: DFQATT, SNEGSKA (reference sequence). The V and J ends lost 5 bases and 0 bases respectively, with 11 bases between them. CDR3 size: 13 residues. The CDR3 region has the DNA TGCAGTGCTGATCGACCCTCCTCCTACGAGCAGTACTTC. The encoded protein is CSADRPSSYEQYF.

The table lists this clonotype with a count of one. CDR3 nucleotide sequence: TGCGCCAGCAGCCGACCGGGACAGGGTAGCACTGAAGCTTTCTTT. Its protein is CASSRPGQGSTEAFF. The chain employs TRBV4-1 and TRBJ1-1; TRBD1 matches 9 bases. V shed 4 bases, J shed 4 bases, and the junction held 7 bases outside the gene matches. Germline V gene sequence: CDR1 MGHRA, CDR2 YSYEKL. This CDR3 is 15 amino acids long.

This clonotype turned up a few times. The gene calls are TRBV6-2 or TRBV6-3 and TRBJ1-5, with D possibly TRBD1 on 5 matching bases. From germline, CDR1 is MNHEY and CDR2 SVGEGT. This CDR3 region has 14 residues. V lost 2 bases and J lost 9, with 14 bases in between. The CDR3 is CASSYRGELRPQHF. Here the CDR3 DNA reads TGTGCCAGCAGTTACCGGGGGGAACTACGGCCCCAGCATTTT.

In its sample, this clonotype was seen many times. DNA for the CDR3: TGTGCCAGCAGCTCCGGACAGGGCGAGCAGTACTTC. Protein product: CASSSGQGEQYF. The chain joins TRBV7-2 to TRBJ2-7, with 8 bases aligning to TRBD1. J gave up 6 bases and V 4 bases, and 2 bases lay outside the gene matches. CDR3 length equals 12 residues. CDR1 SGHTA and CDR2 FQGNSA come from the germline V gene.

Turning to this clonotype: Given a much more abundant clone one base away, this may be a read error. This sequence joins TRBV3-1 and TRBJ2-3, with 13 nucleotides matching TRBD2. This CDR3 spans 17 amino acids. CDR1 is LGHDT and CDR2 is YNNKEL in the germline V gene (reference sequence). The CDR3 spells CAGSVSTSGGSTDTQYF. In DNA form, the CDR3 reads TGTGCCGGCAGCGTATCGACTAGCGGGGGGAGCACAGATACGCAGTATTTT.

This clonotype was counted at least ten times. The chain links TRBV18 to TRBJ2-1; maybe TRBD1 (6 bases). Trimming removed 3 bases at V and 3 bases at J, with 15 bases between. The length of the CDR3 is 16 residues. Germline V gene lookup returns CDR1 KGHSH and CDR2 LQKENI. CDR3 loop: CASSPEQGTLYNEQFF. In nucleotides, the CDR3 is TGTGCCAGCTCACCCGAACAGGGCACCCTCTACAATGAGCAGTTCTTC.

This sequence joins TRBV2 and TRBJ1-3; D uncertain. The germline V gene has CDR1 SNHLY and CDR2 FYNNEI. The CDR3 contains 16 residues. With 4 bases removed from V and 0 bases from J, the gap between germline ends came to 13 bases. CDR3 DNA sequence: TGTGCCAGCAGTGGAGGGCCCCCCAGCTCTGGAAACACCATATATTTT. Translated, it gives CASSGGPPSSGNTIYF.

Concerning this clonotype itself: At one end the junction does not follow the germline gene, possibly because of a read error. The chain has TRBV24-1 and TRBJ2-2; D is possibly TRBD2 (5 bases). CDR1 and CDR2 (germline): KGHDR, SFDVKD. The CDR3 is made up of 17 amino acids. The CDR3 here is CATSDLYPARNTGERFF. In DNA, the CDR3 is TGTGCCACCAGTGATTTGTATCCAGCGAGGAACACCGGGGAGCGGTTTTTT.

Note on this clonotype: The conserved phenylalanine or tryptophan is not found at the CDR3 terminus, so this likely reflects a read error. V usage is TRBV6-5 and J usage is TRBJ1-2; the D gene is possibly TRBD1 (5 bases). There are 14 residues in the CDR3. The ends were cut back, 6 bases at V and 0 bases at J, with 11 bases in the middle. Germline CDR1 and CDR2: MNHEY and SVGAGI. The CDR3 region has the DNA TGTGCCAGCAGCCAGCCGGGGGCTAACTATGGCTACACCGTC. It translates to CASSQPGANYGYTV.

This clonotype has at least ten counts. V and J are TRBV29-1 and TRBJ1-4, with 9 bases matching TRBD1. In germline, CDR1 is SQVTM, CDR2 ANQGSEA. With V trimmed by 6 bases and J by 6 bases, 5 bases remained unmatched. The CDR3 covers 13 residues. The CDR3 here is CSVSDRGYEKLFF. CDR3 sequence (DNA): TGCAGCGTCTCGGACAGGGGATATGAAAAACTGTTTTTT.